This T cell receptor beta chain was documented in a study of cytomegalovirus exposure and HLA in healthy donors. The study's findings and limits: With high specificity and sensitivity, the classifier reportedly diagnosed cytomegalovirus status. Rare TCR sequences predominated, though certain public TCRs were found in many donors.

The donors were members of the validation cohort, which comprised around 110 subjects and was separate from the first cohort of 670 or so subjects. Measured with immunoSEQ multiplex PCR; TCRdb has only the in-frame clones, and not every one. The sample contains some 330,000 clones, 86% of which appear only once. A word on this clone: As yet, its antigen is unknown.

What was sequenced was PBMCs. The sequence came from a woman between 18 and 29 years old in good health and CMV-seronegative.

CDR3 protein: CASSVASANYEQYF. CDR3 coding DNA: TGTGCCAGCTCAGTGGCTAGCGCCAACTACGAGCAGTACTTC. V gene TRBV18 combines with J gene TRBJ2-7, with D possibly TRBD2 on 6 matching bases. Trimming pared 5 bases from V and 3 bases from J, leaving 14 bases between. This CDR3 spans 14 amino acids. Germline V CDR1 and CDR2: KGHSH, LQKENI.